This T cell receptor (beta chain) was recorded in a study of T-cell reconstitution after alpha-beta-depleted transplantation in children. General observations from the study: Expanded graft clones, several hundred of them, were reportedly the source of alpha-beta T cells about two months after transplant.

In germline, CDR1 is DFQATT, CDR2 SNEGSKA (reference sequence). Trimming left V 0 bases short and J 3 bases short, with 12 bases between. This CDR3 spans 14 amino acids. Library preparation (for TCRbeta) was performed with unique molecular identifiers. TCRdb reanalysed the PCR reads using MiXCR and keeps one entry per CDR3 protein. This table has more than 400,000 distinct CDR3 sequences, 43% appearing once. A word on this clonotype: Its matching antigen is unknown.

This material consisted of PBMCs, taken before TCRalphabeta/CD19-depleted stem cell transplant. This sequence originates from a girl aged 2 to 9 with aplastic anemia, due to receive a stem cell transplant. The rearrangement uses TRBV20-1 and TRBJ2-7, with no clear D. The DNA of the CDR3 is TGCAGTGCTAGAGATCTCAACAAAAACTACGAGCAGTACTTC. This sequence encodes CSARDLNKNYEQYF.